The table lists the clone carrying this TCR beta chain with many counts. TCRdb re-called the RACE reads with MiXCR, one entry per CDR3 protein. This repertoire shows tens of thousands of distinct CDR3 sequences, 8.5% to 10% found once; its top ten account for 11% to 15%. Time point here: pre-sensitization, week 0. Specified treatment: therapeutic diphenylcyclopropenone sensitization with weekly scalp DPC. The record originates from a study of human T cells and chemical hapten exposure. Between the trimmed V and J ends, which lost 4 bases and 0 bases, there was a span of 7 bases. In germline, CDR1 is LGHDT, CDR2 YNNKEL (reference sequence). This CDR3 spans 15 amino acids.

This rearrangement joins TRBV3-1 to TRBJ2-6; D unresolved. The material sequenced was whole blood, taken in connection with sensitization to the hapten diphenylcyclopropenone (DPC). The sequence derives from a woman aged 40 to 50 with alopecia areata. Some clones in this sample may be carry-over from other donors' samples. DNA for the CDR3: TGTGCCAGCAGCCCCTGGGCCTCTGGGGCCAACGTCCTGACTTTC. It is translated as CASSPWASGANVLTF.